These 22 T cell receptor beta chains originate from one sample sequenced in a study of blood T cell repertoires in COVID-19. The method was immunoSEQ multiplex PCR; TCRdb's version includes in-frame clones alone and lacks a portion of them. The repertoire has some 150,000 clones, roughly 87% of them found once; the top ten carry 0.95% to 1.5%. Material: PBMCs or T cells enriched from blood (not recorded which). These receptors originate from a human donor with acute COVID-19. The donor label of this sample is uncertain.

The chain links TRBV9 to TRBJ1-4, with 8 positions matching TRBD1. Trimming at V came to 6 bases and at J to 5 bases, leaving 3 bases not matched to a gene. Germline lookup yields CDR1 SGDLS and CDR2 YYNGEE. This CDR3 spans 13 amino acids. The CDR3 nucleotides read TGTGCCAGCAACAGACAGGGGAATGAAAAACTGTTTTTT. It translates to CASNRQGNEKLFF. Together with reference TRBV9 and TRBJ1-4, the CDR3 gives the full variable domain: DSGVTQTPKHLITATGQRVTLRCSPRSGDLSVYWYQQSLDQGLQFLIQYYNGEERAKGNILERFSAQQFPDLHSELNLSSLELGDSALYFCASNRQGNEKLFFGSGTQLSVL.

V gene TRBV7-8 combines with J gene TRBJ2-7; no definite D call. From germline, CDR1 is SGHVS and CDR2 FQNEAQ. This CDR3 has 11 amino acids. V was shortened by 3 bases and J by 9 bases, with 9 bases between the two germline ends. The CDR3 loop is CASSFGPLQYF. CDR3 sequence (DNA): TGTGCCAGCAGCTTTGGGCCGCTGCAGTACTTC.

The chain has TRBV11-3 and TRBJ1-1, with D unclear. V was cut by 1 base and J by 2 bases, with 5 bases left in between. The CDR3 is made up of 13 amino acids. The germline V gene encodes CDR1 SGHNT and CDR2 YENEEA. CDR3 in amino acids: CASSLAGNTEAFF. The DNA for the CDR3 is TGTGCCAGCAGCTTAGCAGGAAACACTGAAGCTTTCTTT.

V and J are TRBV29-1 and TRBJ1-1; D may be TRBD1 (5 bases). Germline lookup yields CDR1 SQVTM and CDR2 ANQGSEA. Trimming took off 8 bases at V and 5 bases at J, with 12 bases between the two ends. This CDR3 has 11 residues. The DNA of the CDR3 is TGCAGCTTTTCGGGGGGGACTGAAGCTTTCTTT. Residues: CSFSGGTEAFF.

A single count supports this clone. This CDR3 is CASSVGLIKGALNTGELFF. Here the CDR3 DNA reads TGTGCCAGCAGCGTAGGTCTAATTAAGGGGGCACTGAACACCGGGGAGCTGTTTTTT. This sequence joins TRBV9 and TRBJ2-2, with 7 bases aligning to TRBD1. The germline gives CDR1 SGDLS, CDR2 YYNGEE. The CDR3 is 19 residues long. V was pared by 0 bases and J by 1 base, with 12 bases of the junction left unmatched.

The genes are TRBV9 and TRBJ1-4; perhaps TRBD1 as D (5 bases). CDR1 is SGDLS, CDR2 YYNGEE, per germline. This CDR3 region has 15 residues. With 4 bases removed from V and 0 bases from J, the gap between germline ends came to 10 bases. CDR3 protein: CASSPGGATNEKLFF. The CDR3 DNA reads TGTGCCAGCAGCCCCGGGGGGGCAACTAATGAAAAACTGTTTTTT. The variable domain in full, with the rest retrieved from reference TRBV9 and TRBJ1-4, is DSGVTQTPKHLITATGQRVTLRCSPRSGDLSVYWYQQSLDQGLQFLIQYYNGEERAKGNILERFSAQQFPDLHSELNLSSLELGDSALYFCASSPGGATNEKLFFGSGTQLSVL.

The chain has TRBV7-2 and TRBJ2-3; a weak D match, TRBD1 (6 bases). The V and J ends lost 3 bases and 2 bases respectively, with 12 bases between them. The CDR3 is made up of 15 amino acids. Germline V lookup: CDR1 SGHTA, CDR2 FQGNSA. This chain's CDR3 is CASSLSSGATDTQYF. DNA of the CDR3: TGTGCCAGCAGCTTGTCATCAGGGGCCACAGATACGCAGTATTTT.

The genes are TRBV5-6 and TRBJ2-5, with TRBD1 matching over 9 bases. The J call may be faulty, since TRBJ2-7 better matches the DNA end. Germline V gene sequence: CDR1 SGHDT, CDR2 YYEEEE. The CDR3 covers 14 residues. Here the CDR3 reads CASSPDRGIYEQYF. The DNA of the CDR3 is TGTGCCAGCAGCCCTGACAGGGGGATCTACGAGCAGTACTTC.

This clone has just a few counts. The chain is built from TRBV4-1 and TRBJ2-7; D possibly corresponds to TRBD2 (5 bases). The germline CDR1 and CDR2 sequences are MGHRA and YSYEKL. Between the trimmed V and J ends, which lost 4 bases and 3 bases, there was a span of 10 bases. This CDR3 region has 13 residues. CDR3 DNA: TGCGCCAGCAGCCGATCGGAGGTCTACGAGCAGTACTTC. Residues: CASSRSEVYEQYF.

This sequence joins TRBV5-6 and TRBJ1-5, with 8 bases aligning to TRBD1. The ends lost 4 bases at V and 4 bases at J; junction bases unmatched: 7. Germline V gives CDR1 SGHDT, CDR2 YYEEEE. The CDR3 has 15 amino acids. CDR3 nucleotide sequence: TGTGCCAGCAGCCGCGGGACAGGCCATAATCAGCCCCAGCATTTT. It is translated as CASSRGTGHNQPQHF.

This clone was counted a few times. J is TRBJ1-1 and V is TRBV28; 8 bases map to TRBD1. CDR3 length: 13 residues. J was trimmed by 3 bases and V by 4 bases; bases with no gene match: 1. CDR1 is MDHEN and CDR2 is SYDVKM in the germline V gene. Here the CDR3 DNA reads TGTGCCAGCAGTTCGGGACAGGACACTGAAGCTTTCTTT. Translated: CASSSGQDTEAFF.

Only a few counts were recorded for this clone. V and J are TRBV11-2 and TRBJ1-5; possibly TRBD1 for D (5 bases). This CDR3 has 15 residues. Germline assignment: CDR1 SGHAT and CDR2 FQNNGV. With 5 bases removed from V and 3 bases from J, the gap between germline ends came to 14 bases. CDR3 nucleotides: TGTGCCAGCAGCCCCTTGGGAGGACACAATCAGCCCCAGCATTTT. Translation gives CASSPLGGHNQPQHF.

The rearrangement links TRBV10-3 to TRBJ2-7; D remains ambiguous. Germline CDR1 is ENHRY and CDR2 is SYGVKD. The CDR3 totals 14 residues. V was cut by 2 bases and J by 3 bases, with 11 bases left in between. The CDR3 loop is CAISEGPADYEQYF. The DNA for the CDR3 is TGTGCCATCAGTGAGGGGCCAGCTGACTACGAGCAGTACTTC.

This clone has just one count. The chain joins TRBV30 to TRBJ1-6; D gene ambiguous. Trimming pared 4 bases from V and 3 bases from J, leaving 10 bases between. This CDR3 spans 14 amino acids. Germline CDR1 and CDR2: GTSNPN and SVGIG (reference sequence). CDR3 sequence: CAWTQSFYNSPLHF. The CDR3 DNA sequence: TGTGCCTGGACCCAGTCCTTCTATAATTCACCCCTCCACTTT.

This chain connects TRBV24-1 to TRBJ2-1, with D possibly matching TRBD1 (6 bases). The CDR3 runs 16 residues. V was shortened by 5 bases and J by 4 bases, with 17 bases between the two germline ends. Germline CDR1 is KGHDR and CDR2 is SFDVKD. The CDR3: CATSASDRPWYNEQFF. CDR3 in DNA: TGTGCCACCAGTGCCTCAGACAGGCCGTGGTACAATGAGCAGTTCTTC.

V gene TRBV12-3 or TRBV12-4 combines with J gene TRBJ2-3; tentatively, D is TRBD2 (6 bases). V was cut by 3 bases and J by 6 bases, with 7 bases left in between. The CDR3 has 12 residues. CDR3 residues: CASSFGGDTQYF. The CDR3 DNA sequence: TGTGCCAGCAGTTTTGGAGGGGATACGCAGTATTTT.

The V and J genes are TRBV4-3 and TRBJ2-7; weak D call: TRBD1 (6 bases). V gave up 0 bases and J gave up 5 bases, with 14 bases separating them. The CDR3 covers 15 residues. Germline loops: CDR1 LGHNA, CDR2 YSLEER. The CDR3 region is CASSQEARGIDEQYF. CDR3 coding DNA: TGCGCCAGCAGCCAAGAGGCCAGGGGTATCGACGAGCAGTACTTC.

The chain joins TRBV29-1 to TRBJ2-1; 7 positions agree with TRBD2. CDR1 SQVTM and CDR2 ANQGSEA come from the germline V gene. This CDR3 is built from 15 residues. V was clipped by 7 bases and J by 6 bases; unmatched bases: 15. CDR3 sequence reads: CSAVSSSGHSNEQFF. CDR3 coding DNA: TGCAGCGCTGTATCGTCTAGCGGCCACTCCAATGAGCAGTTCTTC.

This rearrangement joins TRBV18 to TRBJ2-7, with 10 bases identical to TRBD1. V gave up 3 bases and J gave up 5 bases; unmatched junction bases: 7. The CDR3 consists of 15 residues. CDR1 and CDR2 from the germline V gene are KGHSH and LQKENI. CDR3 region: CASSPRTGGYHEQYF. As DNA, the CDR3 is TGTGCCAGCTCACCTCGGACAGGGGGTTACCACGAGCAGTACTTC. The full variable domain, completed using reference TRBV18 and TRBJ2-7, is NAGVMQNPRHLVRRRGQEARLRCSPMKGHSHVYWYRQLPEEGLKFMVYLQKENIIDESGMPKERFSAEFPKEGPSILRIQQVVRGDSAAYFCASSPRTGGYHEQYFGPGTRLTVT.

Here the CDR3 reads CASSTGGGAPQPQHF. The CDR3 DNA follows: TGTGCCAGTAGTACGGGCGGGGGGGCCCCCCAGCCCCAGCATTTT. The rearrangement uses TRBV19 and TRBJ1-5; D is perhaps TRBD1 (6 bases). V shed 4 bases and J shed 7 bases, with 17 bases lying between them. Per the germline V gene, CDR1 is LNHDA and CDR2 is SQIVND (reference sequence). CDR3 length equals 15 residues.

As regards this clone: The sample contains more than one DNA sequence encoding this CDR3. The CDR3 loop reads CASSLAGGGADTQYF. The CDR3, as DNA: TGTGCCAGCAGCTTGGCAGGCGGGGGCGCAGATACGCAGTATTTT. V and J are TRBV5-4 and TRBJ2-3; D possibly corresponds to TRBD2 (7 bases). Germline loops: CDR1 SGHNT, CDR2 YYREEE (reference sequence). The V end lost 0 bases, the J end lost 4 bases, and 12 bases lay between the germline ends. There are 15 residues in the CDR3.

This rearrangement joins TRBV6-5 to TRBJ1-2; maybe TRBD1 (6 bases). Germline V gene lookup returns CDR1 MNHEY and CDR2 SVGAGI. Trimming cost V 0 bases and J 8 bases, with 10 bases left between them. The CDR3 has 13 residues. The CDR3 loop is CASSYSDRQGYTF. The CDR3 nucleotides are TGTGCCAGCAGTTACTCTGACAGGCAGGGCTACACCTTC.